Below, 8 T cell receptor beta chains from the same sample are listed, as sequenced in a study of cytomegalovirus exposure and HLA in healthy donors. Researchers ran the PCR with 60 Vbeta and 13 Jbeta primers. This table comes from immunoSEQ multiplex PCR, and its TCRdb copy is limited to in-frame clones, with some not included. Of some 85,000 clones in the sample, around three quarters are singletons; the top ten hold roughly 4.2%. The sequencing input was PBMCs. The receptors stem from a woman aged 40-49 years in good health and CMV-seropositive.

V and J are TRBV19 and TRBJ2-7; maybe TRBD1 (6 bases). Trimming shortened V by 3 bases and J by 2 bases, and 14 bases separated the two germline ends. This CDR3 comprises 15 residues. CDR1 is LNHDA, CDR2 SQIVND, per germline (reference sequence). Written as DNA, the CDR3 is TGTGCCAGTAGTATCGGGGCAGGGGTACCCTACGAGCAGTACTTC. This gives the protein CASSIGAGVPYEQYF.

V gene TRBV5-1 combines with J gene TRBJ2-3, with unresolved D. The CDR3 is made up of 15 amino acids. Germline assignment: CDR1 SGHRS and CDR2 YFSETQ. V was trimmed by 2 bases and J by 1 base, leaving 11 bases between them. This CDR3 reads CASSFGEWGTDTQYF. For the CDR3, the DNA is TGCGCCAGCAGCTTTGGAGAGTGGGGCACAGATACGCAGTATTTT.

V usage is TRBV25-1 and J usage is TRBJ2-1, with TRBD1 matching 9 bases. The length of the CDR3 is 16 residues. Germline lookup yields CDR1 MGHDK and CDR2 SYGVNS. Unmatched junction bases numbered 5, after V lost 3 bases and J lost 2 bases. The CDR3 DNA reads as TGTGCCAGCAGTGATGGGGACAGGGACCCCTACAATGAGCAGTTCTTC. The encoded protein is CASSDGDRDPYNEQFF.

The V and J genes are TRBV25-1 and TRBJ2-5; D not resolved. In germline, CDR1 is MGHDK, CDR2 SYGVNS. This CDR3 region has 13 residues. V lost 5 bases to trimming and J lost 5 bases, with 12 bases between them. The CDR3 loop is CASSFGLVETQYF. CDR3 bases: TGTGCCAGCAGTTTTGGCCTAGTGGAGACCCAGTACTTC. Together with reference TRBV25-1 and TRBJ2-5, the CDR3 gives the full variable domain: EADIYQTPRYLVIGTGKKITLECSQTMGHDKMYWYQQDPGMELHLIHYSYGVNSTEKGDLSSESTVSRIRTEHFPLTLESARPSHTSQYLCASSFGLVETQYFGPGTRLLVL.

The chain uses TRBV7-9 and TRBJ1-6, with TRBD1 matching 8 bases. Trimming took 4 bases from V and 9 from J; bases not matched to a gene: 5. The CDR3 contains 14 residues. Germline V gene lookup returns CDR1 SEHNR and CDR2 FQNEAQ (reference sequence). In nucleotides, the CDR3 is TGTGCCAGCAGCTCTGGACAGGGTGTTTCACCCCTCCACTTT. Translating it yields CASSSGQGVSPLHF. Variable domain in full (rest from reference TRBV7-9 and TRBJ1-6): DTGVSQNPRHKITKRGQNVTFRCDPISEHNRLYWYRQTLGQGPEFLTYFQNEAQLEKSRLLSDRFSAERPKGSFSTLEIQRTEQGDSAMYLCASSSGQGVSPLHFGNGTRLTVT.

The genes are TRBV7-8 and TRBJ2-1, with TRBD2 matching 11 bases. This CDR3 contains 16 residues. V trimming: 3 bases; J trimming: 4 bases; junction bases outside the gene matches: 5. Germline lookup yields CDR1 SGHVS and CDR2 FQNEAQ. The CDR3 reads CASSFGTSGLYNEQFF. CDR3 bases: TGTGCCAGCAGCTTTGGGACTAGCGGCCTTTACAATGAGCAGTTCTTC.

The V call is TRBV28, the J call TRBJ2-7; no clear D. Trimming stripped 9 bases from V and 1 base from J, with 13 bases between. The length of the CDR3 is 13 residues. Germline V gene sequence: CDR1 MDHEN, CDR2 SYDVKM. Here the CDR3 DNA reads TGTGCCAGTGGAACGGGTGGTTCCTACGAGCAGTACTTC. Residues: CASGTGGSYEQYF.

This chain links TRBV4-2 with TRBJ2-5, with 10 positions matching TRBD2. The CDR3 spans 18 residues. V was clipped by 0 bases and J by 5 bases; unmatched bases: 12. CDR1 is LGHNA, CDR2 YNFKEQ, per germline. CDR3 loop: CASSQEKLAGAIRETQYF. The CDR3, as DNA: TGTGCCAGCAGCCAAGAGAAGCTAGCGGGAGCCATTAGGGAGACCCAGTACTTC.